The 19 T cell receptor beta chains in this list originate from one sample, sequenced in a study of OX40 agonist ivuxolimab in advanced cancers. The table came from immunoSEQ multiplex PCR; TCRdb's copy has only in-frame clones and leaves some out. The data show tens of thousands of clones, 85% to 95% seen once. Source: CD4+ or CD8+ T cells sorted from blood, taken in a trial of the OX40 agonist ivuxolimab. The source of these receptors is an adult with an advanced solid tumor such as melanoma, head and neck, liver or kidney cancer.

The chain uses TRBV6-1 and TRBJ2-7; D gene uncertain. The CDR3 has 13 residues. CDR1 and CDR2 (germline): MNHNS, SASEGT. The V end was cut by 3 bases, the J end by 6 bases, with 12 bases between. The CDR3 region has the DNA TGTGCCAGCAGTGACCCGTCGCGTCCCGAGCAGTACTTC. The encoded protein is CASSDPSRPEQYF.

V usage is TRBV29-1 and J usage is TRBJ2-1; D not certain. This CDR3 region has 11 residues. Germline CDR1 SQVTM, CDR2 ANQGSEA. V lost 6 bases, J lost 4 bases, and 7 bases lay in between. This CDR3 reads CSVTLYNEQFF. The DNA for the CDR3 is TGCAGCGTCACCCTTTACAATGAGCAGTTCTTC.

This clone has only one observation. CDR3 loop: CATQTWSGEYNEQFF. In nucleotides, the CDR3 is TGTGCCACCCAAACCTGGTCGGGGGAGTACAATGAGCAGTTCTTC. The chain links TRBV19 to TRBJ2-1, with D possibly being TRBD2 (6 bases). The germline V gene encodes CDR1 LNHDA and CDR2 SQIVND (reference sequence). CDR3 size: 15 residues. Trimming removed 10 bases from V and 4 bases from J, with 20 bases in between.

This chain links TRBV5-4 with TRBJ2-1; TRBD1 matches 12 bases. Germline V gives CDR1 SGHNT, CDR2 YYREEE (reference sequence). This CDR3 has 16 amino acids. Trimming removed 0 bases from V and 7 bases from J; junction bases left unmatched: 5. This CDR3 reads CASSLGGQGARNEQFF. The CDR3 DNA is TGTGCCAGCAGCTTGGGGGGACAGGGGGCGAGGAATGAGCAGTTCTTC.

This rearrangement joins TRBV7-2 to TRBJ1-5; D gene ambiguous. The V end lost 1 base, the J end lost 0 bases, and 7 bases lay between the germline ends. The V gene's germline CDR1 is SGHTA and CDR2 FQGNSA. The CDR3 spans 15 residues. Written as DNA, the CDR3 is TGTGCCAGCAGCTTAGACCAGGCTAGCAATCAGCCCCAGCATTTT. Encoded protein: CASSLDQASNQPQHF.

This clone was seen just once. The CDR3 DNA sequence: TGTGCCAGCAGCTCCCTACTAGCGCCCTCCTACAATGAGCAGTTCTTC. It encodes CASSSLLAPSYNEQFF. The J gene is TRBJ2-1, the V gene TRBV7-9, with TRBD2 identical over 7 bases. This CDR3 spans 16 amino acids. Germline CDR1 SEHNR, CDR2 FQNEAQ (reference sequence). The V and J ends lost 4 bases and 0 bases, in that order; junction bases with no gene match: 6.

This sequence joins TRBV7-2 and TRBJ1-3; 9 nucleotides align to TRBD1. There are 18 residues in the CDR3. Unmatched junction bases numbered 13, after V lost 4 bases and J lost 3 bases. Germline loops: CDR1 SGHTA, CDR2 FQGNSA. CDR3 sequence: CASSSPRWGTGNGNTIYF. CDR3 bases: TGTGCCAGCAGCTCTCCCCGGTGGGGGACAGGGAATGGAAACACCATATATTTT. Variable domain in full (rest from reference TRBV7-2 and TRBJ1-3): GAGVSQSPSNKVTEKGKDVELRCDPISGHTALYWYRQSLGQGLEFLIYFQGNSAPDKSGLPSDRFSAERTGGSVSTLTIQRTQQEDSAVYLCASSSPRWGTGNGNTIYFGEGSWLTVV.

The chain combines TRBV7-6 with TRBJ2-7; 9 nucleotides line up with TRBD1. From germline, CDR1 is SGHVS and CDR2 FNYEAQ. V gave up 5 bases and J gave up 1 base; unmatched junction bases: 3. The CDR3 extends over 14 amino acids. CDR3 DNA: TGTGCCAGCAGCCCGGACAGGGGTTCCTACGAGCAGTACTTC. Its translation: CASSPDRGSYEQYF.

The CDR3 is CASSLGQGALPYF. The CDR3 DNA is TGTGCCAGCAGTTTAGGACAGGGGGCGTTGCCGTACTTC. The chain links TRBV27 to TRBJ2-7; 11 bases line up with TRBD1. Germline V gives CDR1 MNHEY, CDR2 SMNVEV (reference sequence). The junction had 6 bases not matched to a gene; V was cut back by 2 bases and J by 12 bases. The CDR3 sequence is 13 residues long.

The CDR3 region is CASSYSIPGDYEQYF. The CDR3 DNA follows: TGTGCCAGCAGTTACTCGATCCCAGGGGACTACGAGCAGTACTTC. The chain couples TRBV6-5 to TRBJ2-7; possible D gene TRBD1, 6 bases. Trimming stripped 0 bases from V and 3 bases from J, with 12 bases between. This CDR3 contains 15 residues. Germline V CDR1 and CDR2: MNHEY, SVGAGI.

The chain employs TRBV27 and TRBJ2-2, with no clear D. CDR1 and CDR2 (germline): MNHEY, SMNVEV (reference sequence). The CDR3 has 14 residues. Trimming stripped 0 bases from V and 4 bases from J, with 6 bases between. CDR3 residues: CASSLSLSTGELFF. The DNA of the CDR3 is TGTGCCAGCAGTTTATCGCTCAGCACCGGGGAGCTGTTTTTT.

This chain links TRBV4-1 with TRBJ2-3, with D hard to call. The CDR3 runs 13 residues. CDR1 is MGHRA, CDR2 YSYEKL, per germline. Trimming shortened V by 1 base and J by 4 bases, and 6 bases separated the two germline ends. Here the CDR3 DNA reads TGCGCCAGCAGCCAAGGGAGTGCAGATACGCAGTATTTT. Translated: CASSQGSADTQYF.

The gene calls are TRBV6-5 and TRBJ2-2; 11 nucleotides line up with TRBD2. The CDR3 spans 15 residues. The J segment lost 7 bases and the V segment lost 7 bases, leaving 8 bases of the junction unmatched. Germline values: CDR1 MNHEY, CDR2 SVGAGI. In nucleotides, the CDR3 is TGTGCCAGCACCTCGATTAGCGGGAGGGGCGGGGAGCTGTTTTTT. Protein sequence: CASTSISGRGGELFF.

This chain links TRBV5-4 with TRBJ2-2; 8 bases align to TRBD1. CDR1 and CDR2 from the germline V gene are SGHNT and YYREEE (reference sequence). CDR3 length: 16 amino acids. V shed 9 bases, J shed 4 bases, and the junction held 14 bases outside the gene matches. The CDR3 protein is CATDDRGTGGTGELFF. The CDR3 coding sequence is TGTGCCACCGACGACAGGGGAACCGGGGGCACCGGGGAGCTGTTTTTT.

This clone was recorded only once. The CDR3 DNA reads TGTGCCAGCAGGTACAGGGGAATGAACACTGAAGCTTTCTTT. This encodes CASRYRGMNTEAFF. This chain joins TRBV6-1 and TRBJ1-1; 7 bases are shared with TRBD1. This CDR3 region has 14 residues. Trimming cost V 6 bases and J 0 bases; bases outside gene matches: 4. CDR1 and CDR2 from the germline V gene are MNHNS and SASEGT.

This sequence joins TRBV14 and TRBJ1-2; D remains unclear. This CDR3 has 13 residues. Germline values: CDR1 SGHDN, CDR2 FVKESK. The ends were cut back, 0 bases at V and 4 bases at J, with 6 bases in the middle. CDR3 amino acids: CASSQDRRYGYTF. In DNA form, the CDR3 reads TGTGCCAGCAGCCAAGACAGACGCTATGGCTACACCTTC.

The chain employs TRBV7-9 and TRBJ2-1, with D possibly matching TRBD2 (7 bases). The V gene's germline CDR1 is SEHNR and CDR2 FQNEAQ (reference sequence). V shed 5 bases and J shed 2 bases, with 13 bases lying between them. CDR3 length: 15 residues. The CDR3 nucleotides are TGTGCCAGCAGCAAGGGGGGGGAAACCTACAATGAGCAGTTCTTC. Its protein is CASSKGGETYNEQFF.

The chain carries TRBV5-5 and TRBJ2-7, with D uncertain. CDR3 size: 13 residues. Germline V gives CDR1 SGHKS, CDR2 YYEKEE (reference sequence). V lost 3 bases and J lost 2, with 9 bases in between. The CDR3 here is CASSSTITYEQYF. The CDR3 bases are TGTGCCAGCAGCTCGACGATCACCTACGAGCAGTACTTC.

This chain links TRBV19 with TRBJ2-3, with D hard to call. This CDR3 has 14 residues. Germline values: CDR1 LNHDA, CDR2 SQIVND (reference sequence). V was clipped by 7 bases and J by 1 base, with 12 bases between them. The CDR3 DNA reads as TGTGCCAGTAAGTGGGATTGGGGCACAGATACGCAGTATTTT. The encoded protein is CASKWDWGTDTQYF.